This section outlines one T cell receptor beta chain sequence together with its context. The antigen is undetermined. This record comes from a study of OX40 agonist ivuxolimab in advanced cancers. Study background: Every 2 weeks, patients got intravenous ivuxolimab at one of six dose levels (0.01-10 mg/kg). Subjects had a mean age of around 63 years, with a range of about 23 to 85; more than 70% were male.

CDR3 size: 14 residues. The germline gives CDR1 GTSNPN, CDR2 SVGIG (reference sequence). The V gene end was trimmed by 0 bases and the J gene end by 2 bases; junction bases not matched to a gene: 3. Study-level results: CD4+ and CD8+ T cells in blood underwent clonal expansion by week 6 at 0.1 to 3.0 mg/kg. Averaged across samples, CD8+ T cells carried more expanded clones than CD4+ did.

Using immunoSEQ multiplex PCR, the repertoire was profiled, and TCRdb retains in-frame clones only, with some absent. The sample yields 20,000 to 30,000 clones, roughly 93% seen once. The clonotype was recovered from an adult with an advanced solid tumor such as melanoma, head and neck, liver or kidney cancer. The chain couples TRBV30 to TRBJ2-7; 8 bases line up with TRBD1. Source: CD4+ or CD8+ T cells sorted from blood, taken in a trial of the OX40 agonist ivuxolimab. The CDR3 coding sequence is TGTGCCTGGAGTGTTGAACAGGGGGCCTACGAGCAGTACTTC. Translating gives CAWSVEQGAYEQYF.